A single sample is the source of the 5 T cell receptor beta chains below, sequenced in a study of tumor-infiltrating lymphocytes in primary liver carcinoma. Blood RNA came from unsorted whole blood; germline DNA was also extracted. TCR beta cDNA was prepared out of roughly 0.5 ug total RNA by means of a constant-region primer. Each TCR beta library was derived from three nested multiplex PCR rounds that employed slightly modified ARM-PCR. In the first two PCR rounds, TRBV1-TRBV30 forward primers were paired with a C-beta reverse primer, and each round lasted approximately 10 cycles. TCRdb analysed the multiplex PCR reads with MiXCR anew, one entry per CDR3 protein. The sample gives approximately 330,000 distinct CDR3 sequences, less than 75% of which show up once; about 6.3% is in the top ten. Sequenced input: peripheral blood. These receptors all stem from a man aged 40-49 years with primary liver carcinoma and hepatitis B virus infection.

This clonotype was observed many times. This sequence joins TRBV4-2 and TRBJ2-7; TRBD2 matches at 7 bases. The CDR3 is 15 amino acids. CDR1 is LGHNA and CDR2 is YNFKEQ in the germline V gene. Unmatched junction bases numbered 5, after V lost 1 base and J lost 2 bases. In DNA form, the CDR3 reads TGTGCCAGCAGCCAAGCGGCTAGCGGAACCTACGAGCAGTACTTC. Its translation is CASSQAASGTYEQYF.

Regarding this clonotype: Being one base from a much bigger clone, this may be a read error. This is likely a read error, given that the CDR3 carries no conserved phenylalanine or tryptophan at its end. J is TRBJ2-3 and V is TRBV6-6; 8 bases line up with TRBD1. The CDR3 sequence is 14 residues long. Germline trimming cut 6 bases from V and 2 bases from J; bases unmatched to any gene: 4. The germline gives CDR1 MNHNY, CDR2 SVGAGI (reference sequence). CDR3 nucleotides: TGTGCCAGCAGCCGGACAGGGACCACAGATACGCAGTATCTT. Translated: CASSRTGTTDTQYL.

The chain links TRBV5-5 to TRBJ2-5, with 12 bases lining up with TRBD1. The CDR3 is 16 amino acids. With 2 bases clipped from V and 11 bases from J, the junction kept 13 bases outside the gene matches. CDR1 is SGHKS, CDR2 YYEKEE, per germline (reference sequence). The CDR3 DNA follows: TGTGCCAGCAGCTTTGAGGGACAGGGGGCTTTTGAGAGTCAGTACTTC. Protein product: CASSFEGQGAFESQYF.

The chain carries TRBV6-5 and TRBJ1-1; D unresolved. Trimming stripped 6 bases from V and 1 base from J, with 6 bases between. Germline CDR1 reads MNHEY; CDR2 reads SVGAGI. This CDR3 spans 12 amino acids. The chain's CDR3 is CASRRANTEAFF. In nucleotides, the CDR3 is TGTGCCAGCAGGCGTGCGAACACTGAAGCTTTCTTT.

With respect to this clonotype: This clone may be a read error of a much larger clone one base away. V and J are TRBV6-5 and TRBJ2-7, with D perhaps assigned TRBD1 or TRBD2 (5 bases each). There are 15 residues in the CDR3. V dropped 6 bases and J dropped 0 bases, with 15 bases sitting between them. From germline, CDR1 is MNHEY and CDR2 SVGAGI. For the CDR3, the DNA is TGTGCCAGCAGGAGAGGGGCCTCGGGCTCCTACGAGCAGTACTTC. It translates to CASRRGASGSYEQYF.